A single sample is the source of the 30 T cell receptor beta chains below, sequenced in a study of T cells in Graves' hyperthyroidism and ophthalmopathy. Authors of the study amplified TCR beta CDR3 regions from RNA transcripts. Primed by the HTBI set, a first-round RT-PCR was run on the TCR CDR3. TCRdb reanalysed the multiplex PCR reads using MiXCR and keeps one entry per CDR3 protein. The sample consists of fewer than 250,000 distinct CDR3 sequences, about a sixth of them appearing once. Sample: blood. Receptors originate from a woman aged 18-30 years with Graves' ophthalmopathy.

This clonotype was detected many times. The rearrangement uses TRBV5-1 and TRBJ2-1; weak D call: TRBD1 (5 bases). Germline CDR1 reads SGHRS; CDR2 reads YFSETQ. There are 15 residues in the CDR3. The V and J ends lost 1 base and 10 bases respectively, with 18 bases between them. CDR3 bases: TGCGCCAGCAGCTTGTCCACATCCAGGGAAAGGGAGCAGTTCTTC. Encoded protein: CASSLSTSREREQFF.

This clonotype has a count of ten or more. The V gene is TRBV10-1, the J gene TRBJ2-3, with D possibly called TRBD1 or TRBD2 (5 bases each). Per the germline V gene, CDR1 is WNHNN and CDR2 is SYGVQD (reference sequence). The CDR3 extends over 15 amino acids. V was cut by 8 bases and J by 1 base, with 16 bases left in between. The CDR3, as DNA: TGCGCCAGCGGGAATGGGGGAGAACGCACAGATACGCAGTATTTT. This codes for CASGNGGERTDTQYF.

Ten or more counts support this clonotype. The J gene is TRBJ2-1, the V gene TRBV4-2; 7 bases are a match to TRBD1. The CDR3 is 14 residues long. J was trimmed by 6 bases and V by 1 base; bases with no gene match: 3. In germline, CDR1 is LGHNA, CDR2 YNFKEQ. The CDR3: CASSQVTGVNEQFF. The CDR3 nucleotides read TGTGCCAGCAGCCAAGTTACAGGGGTCAATGAGCAGTTCTTC.

At least ten counts were recorded for this clonotype. J is TRBJ2-1 and V is TRBV2; D possibly corresponds to TRBD2 (6 bases). Trimming shortened V by 7 bases and J by 0 bases, and 19 bases separated the two germline ends. The CDR3 consists of 17 residues. Germline values: CDR1 SNHLY, CDR2 FYNNEI. CDR3 protein: CASTGLWRDRSYNEQFF. CDR3 DNA sequence: TGTGCCAGCACCGGGTTGTGGCGGGACCGCTCCTACAATGAGCAGTTCTTC.

This clonotype was seen many times. This chain links TRBV2 with TRBJ2-7; D may correspond to TRBD1 or TRBD2 (5 bases each). CDR3 length: 13 amino acids. Trimming pared 7 bases from V and 3 bases from J, leaving 13 bases between. CDR1 and CDR2 from the germline V gene are SNHLY and FYNNEI. The CDR3 DNA is TGTGCCAGCATGGGGGAACCGGGCTACGAGCAGTACTTC. Protein product: CASMGEPGYEQYF.

The sample holds many counts of this clonotype. This rearrangement joins TRBV20-1 to TRBJ1-4; D is possibly TRBD1 (5 bases). Germline lookup yields CDR1 DFQATT and CDR2 SNEGSKA (reference sequence). The CDR3 totals 14 residues. The V and J ends lost 6 bases and 8 bases respectively, with 19 bases between them. The CDR3 loop is CSAARRGGFEKLFF. In DNA, the CDR3 is TGCAGTGCGGCCCGGCGTGGGGGGTTCGAAAAACTGTTTTTT.

This clonotype has at least ten counts. The CDR3 region has the DNA TGCAGTGCAGGGGACCGTATTGTTGAAGCTTTCTTT. Its translation is CSAGDRIVEAFF. V usage is TRBV20-1 and J usage is TRBJ1-1, with a possible D match to TRBD1 (5 bases). Germline lookup yields CDR1 DFQATT and CDR2 SNEGSKA (reference sequence). Trimming shortened V by 6 bases and J by 7 bases, and 15 bases separated the two germline ends. There are 12 residues in the CDR3.

The table lists this clonotype with many counts. The chain combines TRBV6-1 with TRBJ1-5, with TRBD1 identical over 8 bases. The germline V gene encodes CDR1 MNHNS and CDR2 SASEGT. Trimming removed 6 bases from V and 2 bases from J; junction bases left unmatched: 6. The CDR3 is 15 amino acids. The CDR3 DNA sequence: TGTGCCAGCAGGAAGGACAGGGCGGGCAATCAGCCCCAGCATTTT. Translation: CASRKDRAGNQPQHF.

This clonotype showed up many times. The chain employs TRBV19 and TRBJ1-2, with D uncertain. The CDR3 is 15 residues long. In germline, CDR1 is LNHDA, CDR2 SQIVND (reference sequence). V was pared by 4 bases and J by 1 base, with 13 bases between. Here the CDR3 DNA reads TGTGCCAGTAGTACCACTGGATCGCTTAACTATGGCTACACCTTC. As protein: CASSTTGSLNYGYTF.

This clonotype was picked up many times. The rearrangement joins TRBV29-1 to TRBJ2-5; 11 bases align to TRBD2. Germline V gene lookup returns CDR1 SQVTM and CDR2 ANQGSEA. The CDR3 consists of 12 residues. V lost 7 bases, J lost 4 bases, and 2 bases stayed unmatched. The CDR3: CSGGLAGETQYF. The CDR3 DNA sequence: TGCAGCGGAGGACTAGCGGGAGAGACCCAGTACTTC. The complete variable domain, with remaining parts taken from reference TRBV29-1 and TRBJ2-5, reads SAVISQKPSRDICQRGTSLTIQCQVDSQVTMMFWYRQQPGQSLTLIATANQGSEATYESGFVIDKFPISRPNLTFSTLTVSNMSPEDSSIYLCSGGLAGETQYFGPGTRLLVL.

This clonotype was seen ten or more times. The chain joins TRBV29-1 to TRBJ1-1; D is ambiguous. Germline V gene lookup returns CDR1 SQVTM and CDR2 ANQGSEA. V lost 5 bases to trimming and J lost 0 bases, with 7 bases between them. The CDR3 is 12 residues long. The CDR3 DNA sequence: TGCAGCGTTCAGATGATGAACACTGAAGCTTTCTTT. This sequence encodes CSVQMMNTEAFF. The full variable domain, in which reference TRBV29-1 and TRBJ1-1 provide the parts outside the CDR3, is SAVISQKPSRDICQRGTSLTIQCQVDSQVTMMFWYRQQPGQSLTLIATANQGSEATYESGFVIDKFPISRPNLTFSTLTVSNMSPEDSSIYLCSVQMMNTEAFFGQGTRLTVV.

There are many counts of this clonotype. This chain uses TRBV12-3 or TRBV12-4 with TRBJ2-1, with D perhaps being TRBD1 or TRBD2 (6 bases each). The CDR3 is 18 residues long. V was cut by 2 bases and J by 5 bases, with 22 bases left in between. CDR3 bases: TGTGCCAGCAGTTTAAGGTTTGCGAGGGGGGCCCGTAACAATGAGCAGTTCTTC. Translation: CASSLRFARGARNNEQFF.

This clonotype was recorded at least ten times. The V gene is TRBV13, the J gene TRBJ2-7; D unresolved. Germline CDR1 is PRHDT and CDR2 is FYEKMQ (reference sequence). V was pared by 2 bases and J by 1 base, with 9 bases between. The CDR3 length is 14 residues. CDR3 nucleotide sequence: TGTGCCAGCAGCTTAAAGGCAGATTCCTACGAGCAGTACTTC. Protein sequence: CASSLKADSYEQYF.

This clonotype was picked up many times. The V call is TRBV2, the J call TRBJ2-7; 9 bases align to TRBD2. Trimming removed 6 bases from V and 2 bases from J; junction bases left unmatched: 11. CDR1 and CDR2 (germline): SNHLY, FYNNEI. The CDR3 contains 16 residues. The CDR3 here is CASSAGRGGLAYEQYF. In DNA, the CDR3 is TGTGCCAGCAGCGCGGGGCGGGGGGGTTTGGCCTACGAGCAGTACTTC.

The table lists this clonotype with many counts. The rearrangement joins TRBV28 to TRBJ1-3, with TRBD1 matching over 8 bases. The junction had 12 bases not matched to a gene; V was cut back by 6 bases and J by 8 bases. Germline V gene sequence: CDR1 MDHEN, CDR2 SYDVKM. The CDR3 totals 15 residues. CDR3 residues: CASSRTGRRADTIYF. The CDR3 DNA reads TGTGCCAGCAGCCGGACAGGGCGAAGGGCTGACACCATATATTTT.

Ten or more counts support this clonotype. The chain uses TRBV20-1 and TRBJ1-1; 7 bases are a match to TRBD1. The germline V gene encodes CDR1 DFQATT and CDR2 SNEGSKA (reference sequence). V dropped 3 bases and J dropped 0; count of bases not matched to a gene: 7. The CDR3 totals 15 residues. CDR3 loop: CSASRRGRVNTEAFF. The CDR3 DNA sequence: TGCAGTGCTAGTAGGAGGGGGCGCGTGAACACTGAAGCTTTCTTT.

J is TRBJ1-3 and V is TRBV28, with 7 bases fitting TRBD1. This CDR3 has 13 amino acids. V lost 3 bases and J lost 7; bases outside the gene matches: 3. The germline CDR1 and CDR2 sequences are MDHEN and SYDVKM. The CDR3 is CASSFGQENTIYF. CDR3 nucleotides: TGTGCCAGCAGTTTCGGACAGGAGAACACCATATATTTT.

This clonotype was seen at least ten times. The chain couples TRBV7-2 to TRBJ1-1; TRBD1 matches 9 bases. Trimming removed 1 base from V and 11 bases from J; junction bases left unmatched: 8. Germline CDR1 and CDR2: SGHTA and FQGNSA. The CDR3 spans 14 residues. This chain's CDR3 is CASSLVVTGGSAFF. CDR3 nucleotides: TGTGCCAGCAGCTTAGTTGTGACAGGGGGTTCGGCTTTCTTT.

The sample holds many counts of this clonotype. The chain is built from TRBV7-2 and TRBJ2-3; 7 positions match TRBD2. Germline V gene lookup returns CDR1 SGHTA and CDR2 FQGNSA. The CDR3 loop spans 14 amino acids. V lost 5 bases and J lost 2; bases outside the gene matches: 4. The CDR3 reads CASSHRDYTDTQYF. In nucleotides, the CDR3 is TGTGCCAGCAGCCATCGGGACTACACAGATACGCAGTATTTT.

This chain joins TRBV20-1 and TRBJ2-5, with 12 bases fitting TRBD2. Germline V gene lookup returns CDR1 DFQATT and CDR2 SNEGSKA (reference sequence). CDR3 size: 17 residues. The V segment lost 5 bases and the J segment 4 bases; nucleotides outside the gene matches: 14. The CDR3 DNA follows: TGCAGTGCTCCGGGGGGGCTAGCGGGGGGGAGGGGAGAGACCCAGTACTTC. It codes for CSAPGGLAGGRGETQYF.

This chain uses TRBV19 with TRBJ2-1, with D perhaps matching TRBD1 (8 bases). Germline CDR1 is LNHDA and CDR2 is SQIVND (reference sequence). Trimming shortened V by 0 bases and J by 7 bases, and 19 bases separated the two germline ends. The CDR3 contains 17 residues. CDR3: CASSIDGQGGGGNEQFF. CDR3 nucleotide sequence: TGTGCCAGTAGTATAGACGGACAGGGAGGGGGCGGGAATGAGCAGTTCTTC. Complete variable domain (other parts from reference TRBV19 and TRBJ2-1): DGGITQSPKYLFRKEGQNVTLSCEQNLNHDAMYWYRQDPGQGLRLIYYSQIVNDFQKGDIAEGYSVSREKKESFPLTVTSAQKNPTAFYLCASSIDGQGGGGNEQFFGPGTRLTVL.

This chain's CDR3 is CASGGGTGGYGYTF. DNA of the CDR3: TGTGCTAGTGGTGGAGGGACAGGGGGTTATGGCTACACCTTC. The rearrangement links TRBV12-5 to TRBJ1-2; 11 bases agree with TRBD1. V trimming: 5 bases; J trimming: 5 bases; junction bases outside the gene matches: 4. Germline V CDR1 and CDR2: LGHNT, FRNRAP. This CDR3 contains 14 residues.

Ten or more counts support this clonotype. J is TRBJ2-7 and V is TRBV18; D is unresolved. CDR3 size: 11 residues. The germline V gene encodes CDR1 KGHSH and CDR2 LQKENI. Between the trimmed V and J ends, which lost 3 bases and 6 bases, there was a span of 6 bases. The CDR3 spells CASSPNSEQYF. CDR3 in DNA: TGTGCCAGCTCACCGAATTCCGAGCAGTACTTC.

This clonotype was recorded at least ten times. The chain couples TRBV3-1 to TRBJ2-4, with TRBD2 as a possible D gene (6 bases). The CDR3 is 15 residues long. Trimming took off 1 base at V and 3 bases at J, with 10 bases between the two ends. Germline values: CDR1 LGHDT, CDR2 YNNKEL (reference sequence). The CDR3 DNA follows: TGTGCCAGCAGCCAAGTCTGGGACTTCAAAAACATTCAGTACTTC. This sequence encodes CASSQVWDFKNIQYF.

The sample holds many counts of this clonotype. The gene calls are TRBV6-1 and TRBJ2-3; 12 bases fit TRBD1. The CDR3 totals 18 residues. Germline CDR1 is MNHNS and CDR2 is SASEGT. The trim removed 5 bases at V and 3 bases at J, leaving 12 bases unmatched. CDR3 protein: CASSLTGTGGRMTDTQYF. The CDR3 bases are TGTGCCAGCAGTTTAACCGGGACAGGGGGCCGGATGACAGATACGCAGTATTTT.

There are a few counts of this clonotype. The V and J genes are TRBV20-1 and TRBJ1-4; 8 nucleotides align to TRBD1. Losses at the gene ends were 2 bases for V and 13 bases for J; bases not matched to a gene: 6. The germline gives CDR1 DFQATT, CDR2 SNEGSKA (reference sequence). CDR3 length: 12 residues. The CDR3 spells CSARLQGAGLFF. The DNA of the CDR3 is TGCAGTGCTAGACTTCAGGGGGCGGGACTGTTTTTT.

In its sample, this clonotype was seen many times. The chain uses TRBV7-9 and TRBJ1-1, with a tentative D call TRBD1 (6 bases). Per the germline V gene, CDR1 is SEHNR and CDR2 is FQNEAQ (reference sequence). Between the trimmed V and J ends, which lost 4 bases and 0 bases, there was a span of 15 bases. The CDR3 is made up of 16 amino acids. CDR3 in DNA: TGTGCCAGCAGCTCCCCAGCAGGGGACATGAACACTGAAGCTTTCTTT. Its translation: CASSSPAGDMNTEAFF.

This clonotype was recorded a few times. A clone one base away is much larger, so this may be a read error. The chain joins TRBV7-9 to TRBJ2-5; tentatively, D is TRBD2 (5 bases). Germline V gene data show CDR1 as SEHNR and CDR2 as FQNEAQ (reference sequence). The CDR3 sequence is 13 residues long. V was trimmed by 8 bases and J by 5 bases, leaving 15 bases between them. DNA for the CDR3: TGTGCCAGCGGCACCGGGGTTGGGGAGACCCAGTACTTC. This translates into CASGTGVGETQYF.

This clonotype was observed many times. The V call is TRBV7-3, the J call TRBJ2-3; D gene ambiguous. Germline V gene lookup returns CDR1 SGHTA and CDR2 FQGTGA. With 1 base removed from V and 2 bases from J, the gap between germline ends came to 4 bases. The CDR3 extends over 13 amino acids. CDR3 protein: CASSLNPTDTQYF. The CDR3 bases are TGTGCCAGCAGCTTAAACCCCACAGATACGCAGTATTTT.

There are many counts of this clonotype. This CDR3 reads CATSDALAWASSEQFF. As DNA, the CDR3 is TGTGCCACCAGTGATGCCCTAGCGTGGGCCAGTAGTGAGCAGTTCTTC. The chain recombines TRBV24-1 with TRBJ2-1; a possible D gene is TRBD2 (6 bases). Germline CDR1 KGHDR, CDR2 SFDVKD. CDR3 length equals 16 residues. The ends were cut back, 3 bases at V and 9 bases at J, with 20 bases in the middle.